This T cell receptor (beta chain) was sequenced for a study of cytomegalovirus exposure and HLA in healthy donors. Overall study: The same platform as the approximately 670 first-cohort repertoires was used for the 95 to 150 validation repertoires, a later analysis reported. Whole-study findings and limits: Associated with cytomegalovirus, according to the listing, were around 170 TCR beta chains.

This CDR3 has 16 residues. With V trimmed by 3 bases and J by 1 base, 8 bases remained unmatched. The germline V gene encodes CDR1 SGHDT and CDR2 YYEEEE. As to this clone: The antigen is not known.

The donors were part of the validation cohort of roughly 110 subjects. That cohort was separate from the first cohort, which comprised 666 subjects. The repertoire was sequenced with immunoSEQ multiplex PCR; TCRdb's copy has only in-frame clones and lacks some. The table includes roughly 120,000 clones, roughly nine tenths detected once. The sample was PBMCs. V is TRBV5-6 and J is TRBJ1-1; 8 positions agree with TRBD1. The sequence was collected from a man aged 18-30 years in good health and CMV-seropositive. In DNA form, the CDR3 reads TGTGCCAGCAGCTGGGCCGCAGGGGGCGGGAACACTGAAGCTTTCTTT. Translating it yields CASSWAAGGGNTEAFF.